This is a list of T cell receptor beta chains from one sample in a study of CD8 T cells in Susac syndrome. TCRdb independently ran MiXCR on the immunoSEQ multiplex PCR reads; one entry per CDR3 protein. The table shows 330,000 or so distinct CDR3 sequences, with approximately 85% occurring only once. The sequencing input was CD8+ T cells from PBMCs. These receptors all come from a human donor with multiple sclerosis. CDR3s include the opening cysteine and the closing phenylalanine or tryptophan. A D gene is named only where the DNA matches it firmly. Part of the rows lack a size; the others show once, few, many or a class for expanded clones.

clone_size: .
d_call: .
j_call: TRBJ1-2
v_call: TRBV4-3
cdr3_aa: CASSQSTKGGYTF
cdr3_nt: TGCGCCAGCAGCCAATCAACCAAAGGTGGCTACACCTTC

clone_size: once
d_call: TRBD2
j_call: TRBJ2-1
v_call: TRBV6-4
cdr3_aa: CASSDSWAGTSGKVNEQFF
cdr3_nt: TGTGCCAGCAGTGACTCTTGGGCCGGGACTAGCGGGAAGGTTAATGAGCAGTTCTTC

clone_size: .
d_call: .
j_call: TRBJ2-1
v_call: TRBV11-2
cdr3_aa: CASSASDYNEQFF
cdr3_nt: TGTGCCAGCAGCGCGAGCGACTACAATGAGCAGTTCTTC

clone_size: .
d_call: TRBD2
j_call: TRBJ2-2
v_call: TRBV11-1
cdr3_aa: CASSPPPRGRAGELFF
cdr3_nt: TGTGCCAGCAGCCCCCCTCCCCGTGGGAGGGCCGGGGAGCTGTTTTTT

clone_size: .
d_call: .
j_call: TRBJ1-2
v_call: TRBV28
cdr3_aa: CASSLFQGSDGYTF
cdr3_nt: TGTGCCAGCAGTTTATTCCAGGGGAGCGATGGCTACACCTTC

clone_size: .
d_call: TRBD1
j_call: TRBJ2-7
v_call: TRBV6-2/TRBV6-3
cdr3_aa: CASTLDRYIHEQYF
cdr3_nt: TGTGCCAGCACCCTGGACAGGTACATCCACGAGCAGTACTTC

clone_size: once
d_call: .
j_call: TRBJ2-1
v_call: TRBV19
cdr3_aa: CASSLGVVYNEQFF
cdr3_nt: TGTGCCAGTAGTCTCGGGGTTGTCTACAATGAGCAGTTCTTC

clone_size: .
d_call: .
j_call: TRBJ1-5
v_call: TRBV7-9
cdr3_aa: CASSLGGTNQPQHF
cdr3_nt: TGTGCCAGCAGCTTAGGAGGGACCAATCAGCCCCAGCATTTT

clone_size: .
d_call: TRBD1
j_call: TRBJ1-5
v_call: TRBV10-3
cdr3_aa: CAISDGTGFSNQPQHF
cdr3_nt: TGTGCCATCAGTGATGGGACAGGGTTTAGCAATCAGCCCCAGCATTTT

clone_size: .
d_call: .
j_call: TRBJ2-3
v_call: TRBV6-1
cdr3_aa: CASPPSILHSSTDTQYF
cdr3_nt: TGTGCCAGCCCCCCATCGATACTTCACTCTAGCACAGATACGCAGTATTTT

clone_size: .
d_call: .
j_call: TRBJ2-4
v_call: TRBV4-3
cdr3_aa: CASSPWGADWGETQLAKNIQYF
cdr3_nt: TGCGCCAGCAGCCCCTGGGGCGCGGATTGGGGGGAAACTCAACTAGCCAAAAACATTCAGTACTTC

clone_size: .
d_call: TRBD2
j_call: TRBJ2-1
v_call: TRBV7-9
cdr3_aa: CASSPRTSGIRSEQFF
cdr3_nt: TGTGCCAGCAGCCCGCGGACTAGCGGGATCCGTAGTGAGCAGTTCTTC

clone_size: .
d_call: .
j_call: TRBJ2-5
v_call: TRBV28
cdr3_aa: CASSLNVKETQYF
cdr3_nt: TGTGCCAGCAGCTTAAACGTGAAAGAGACCCAGTACTTC

clone_size: .
d_call: .
j_call: TRBJ2-1
v_call: TRBV20-1
cdr3_aa: CSAPTGPSYNEQFF
cdr3_nt: TGCAGTGCCCCGACTGGACCCTCCTACAATGAGCAGTTCTTC

clone_size: few
d_call: TRBD2
j_call: TRBJ2-1
v_call: TRBV6-1
cdr3_aa: CASSPGTSGRAYEQFF
cdr3_nt: TGTGCCAGCAGTCCCGGGACTAGCGGGAGGGCCTATGAGCAGTTCTTC

clone_size: .
d_call: TRBD2
j_call: TRBJ2-3
v_call: TRBV19
cdr3_aa: CASISSGSHNRGDTQYF
cdr3_nt: TGTGCCAGTATTTCTAGCGGGAGTCATAACCGTGGAGATACGCAGTATTTT

clone_size: .
d_call: TRBD2
j_call: TRBJ2-7
v_call: TRBV28
cdr3_aa: CASSYKRTSGPSYEQYF
cdr3_nt: TGTGCCAGCAGTTATAAGCGGACTAGCGGACCCTCCTACGAGCAGTACTTC

clone_size: .
d_call: TRBD2
j_call: TRBJ2-7
v_call: TRBV28
cdr3_aa: CASILAGGSYEQYF
cdr3_nt: TGTGCCAGCATCCTAGCGGGAGGCTCCTACGAGCAGTACTTC

clone_size: .
d_call: TRBD2
j_call: TRBJ2-1
v_call: TRBV7-9
cdr3_aa: CASSSDPLERDQFF
cdr3_nt: TGTGCCAGCAGCTCCGACCCCTTGGAGCGGGACCAGTTCTTC

clone_size: few
d_call: .
j_call: TRBJ2-7
v_call: TRBV29-1
cdr3_aa: CSVEVGSTVTYEQYF
cdr3_nt: TGCAGCGTTGAAGTGGGATCGACAGTTACCTACGAGCAGTACTTC

clone_size: .
d_call: .
j_call: TRBJ2-3
v_call: TRBV2
cdr3_aa: CASRPLGLLGDTQYF
cdr3_nt: TGTGCCAGCAGGCCCTTGGGGCTTTTAGGAGATACGCAGTATTTT

clone_size: .
d_call: TRBD1
j_call: TRBJ2-7
v_call: TRBV14
cdr3_aa: CASSQGTGVPYEQYF
cdr3_nt: TGTGCCAGCAGCCAAGGGACAGGGGTCCCCTACGAGCAGTACTTC

clone_size: few
d_call: .
j_call: TRBJ1-2
v_call: TRBV6-5
cdr3_aa: CASSYTNSNYGYTF
cdr3_nt: TGTGCCAGCAGTTACACCAACAGTAACTATGGCTACACCTTC

clone_size: .
d_call: TRBD1
j_call: TRBJ1-2
v_call: TRBV25-1
cdr3_aa: CASSEYIRTGGIGYTF
cdr3_nt: TGTGCCAGCAGTGAATATATTCGGACAGGGGGAATTGGCTACACCTTC

clone_size: .
d_call: TRBD2
j_call: TRBJ2-1
v_call: TRBV13
cdr3_aa: CASSLAVAGGPYNEQFF
cdr3_nt: TGTGCCAGCAGCCTCGCGGTAGCGGGAGGTCCCTACAATGAGCAGTTCTTC

clone_size: .
d_call: .
j_call: TRBJ2-1
v_call: TRBV27
cdr3_aa: CASSLGLLSHNEQFF
cdr3_nt: TGTGCCAGCAGTTTAGGTCTACTCTCCCACAATGAGCAGTTCTTC

clone_size: .
d_call: .
j_call: TRBJ2-1
v_call: TRBV5-5
cdr3_aa: CASRDLLYNEQFF
cdr3_nt: TGTGCCAGCAGGGACCTCCTCTACAATGAGCAGTTCTTC

clone_size: .
d_call: TRBD2
j_call: TRBJ2-1
v_call: TRBV7-9
cdr3_aa: CASSSPMSSGSRSNEQFF
cdr3_nt: TGTGCCAGCAGCTCTCCGATGTCTAGCGGGAGTAGATCGAATGAGCAGTTCTTC

clone_size: .
d_call: TRBD1
j_call: TRBJ1-1
v_call: TRBV7-9
cdr3_aa: CASSSLTGEDAEAFF
cdr3_nt: TGTGCCAGCAGCTCCCTGACAGGGGAAGATGCTGAAGCTTTCTTT

clone_size: .
d_call: .
j_call: TRBJ2-5
v_call: TRBV28
cdr3_aa: CASSLTRTETQYF
cdr3_nt: TGTGCCAGCAGTTTAACTAGGACGGAGACCCAGTACTTC

clone_size: .
d_call: .
j_call: TRBJ2-1
v_call: TRBV13
cdr3_aa: CASSLGRGGPYNEQFF
cdr3_nt: TGTGCCAGCAGCTTAGGCCGTGGGGGCCCCTACAATGAGCAGTTCTTC

clone_size: .
d_call: .
j_call: TRBJ2-7
v_call: TRBV2
cdr3_aa: CASWPQPSGREQYF
cdr3_nt: TGTGCCAGCTGGCCCCAGCCCTCGGGTCGCGAGCAGTACTTC

clone_size: .
d_call: TRBD2
j_call: TRBJ2-3
v_call: TRBV9
cdr3_aa: CASSVEGRVKDTQYF
cdr3_nt: TGTGCCAGCAGCGTGGAGGGGAGGGTAAAAGATACGCAGTATTTT

clone_size: .
d_call: TRBD2
j_call: TRBJ2-7
v_call: TRBV30
cdr3_aa: CAWSVASGRNYEQYF
cdr3_nt: TGTGCCTGGAGTGTAGCTAGCGGGAGGAACTACGAGCAGTACTTC

clone_size: .
d_call: .
j_call: TRBJ1-2
v_call: TRBV9
cdr3_aa: CASSVSSAPDRRNGYTF
cdr3_nt: TGTGCCAGCAGCGTATCCTCGGCCCCGGACAGACGGAATGGCTACACCTTC

clone_size: .
d_call: .
j_call: TRBJ2-7
v_call: TRBV27
cdr3_aa: CASSLRQTSSYEQYF
cdr3_nt: TGTGCCAGCAGTTTACGGCAGACATCCTCCTACGAGCAGTACTTC

clone_size: once
d_call: TRBD2
j_call: TRBJ2-3
v_call: TRBV27
cdr3_aa: CASSLVAGGVTDTQYF
cdr3_nt: TGTGCCAGCAGTTTAGTAGCGGGAGGGGTGACAGATACGCAGTATTTT

clone_size: few
d_call: .
j_call: TRBJ2-6
v_call: TRBV12-3/TRBV12-4
cdr3_aa: CASSPPGSGANVLTF
cdr3_nt: TGTGCCAGCAGTCCGCCAGGCTCTGGGGCCAACGTCCTGACTTTC

clone_size: .
d_call: TRBD2
j_call: TRBJ2-3
v_call: TRBV20-1
cdr3_aa: CSARDFGGFIPSGRASTDTQYF
cdr3_nt: TGCAGTGCTAGAGATTTTGGGGGTTTCATTCCCAGCGGGAGGGCTAGCACAGATACGCAGTATTTT

clone_size: .
d_call: .
j_call: TRBJ2-7
v_call: TRBV27
cdr3_aa: CASSFGQMRTYEQYF
cdr3_nt: TGTGCCAGCAGTTTCGGCCAGATGAGGACCTACGAGCAGTACTTC

clone_size: .
d_call: .
j_call: TRBJ1-2
v_call: TRBV9
cdr3_aa: CASSAAGTYGYTF
cdr3_nt: TGTGCCAGCAGCGCCGCCGGGACCTATGGCTACACCTTC

clone_size: .
d_call: TRBD2
j_call: TRBJ2-1
v_call: TRBV7-9
cdr3_aa: CASSPTGGRGDEQFF
cdr3_nt: TGTGCCAGCAGCCCAACTGGAGGGAGGGGCGATGAGCAGTTCTTC

clone_size: .
d_call: .
j_call: TRBJ2-7
v_call: TRBV20-1
cdr3_aa: CSASQTHDYPAQYF
cdr3_nt: TGCAGTGCTAGTCAGACGCACGACTACCCGGCGCAGTACTTC

clone_size: once
d_call: TRBD2
j_call: TRBJ2-5
v_call: TRBV24-1
cdr3_aa: CATSTWVAGGGETQYF
cdr3_nt: TGTGCCACCAGCACCTGGGTCGCGGGGGGGGGAGAGACCCAGTACTTC

clone_size: .
d_call: .
j_call: TRBJ2-2
v_call: TRBV4-1
cdr3_aa: CASSQGAPGPGELFF
cdr3_nt: TGCGCCAGCAGCCAAGGGGCGCCTGGCCCCGGGGAGCTGTTTTTT

clone_size: .
d_call: .
j_call: TRBJ2-1
v_call: TRBV19
cdr3_aa: CASSLLTNEQFF
cdr3_nt: TGTGCCAGTAGTCTCCTTACGAATGAGCAGTTCTTC